The 26 T cell receptor beta chains below come from one sample, sequenced in a study of CD8 T cells in ankylosing spondylitis. Study results and caveats: Fewer than ten highly homologous variants made up a TCR beta motif, and this motif appeared characteristic of ankylosing spondylitis blood.

In TCRdb, the 5' RACE reads were re-called with MiXCR into one record per CDR3 protein. The table has approximately 520,000 distinct CDR3 sequences, approximately 5.3% seen once. Their recognized antigens are unknown. Sequencing used blood, either unsorted or a sorted T cell fraction (not recorded which). These receptors all stem from a male donor with ankylosing spondylitis.

This chain connects TRBV7-2 to TRBJ2-5, with 10 bases lining up with TRBD1. Germline CDR1 SGHTA, CDR2 FQGNSA. CDR3 length equals 15 residues. The trim removed 1 base at V and 6 bases at J, leaving 5 bases unmatched. The CDR3 DNA is TGTGCCAGCAGCTTAGTGGGGACAGGGGTGCAGACCCAGTACTTC. Amino acid sequence: CASSLVGTGVQTQYF.

This clonotype has a count of ten or more. The rearrangement uses TRBV5-1 and TRBJ2-2; D is perhaps TRBD2 (6 bases). Germline CDR1 and CDR2: SGHRS and YFSETQ. V was pared by 1 base and J by 6 bases, with 13 bases between. This CDR3 is 15 amino acids long. The CDR3 bases are TGCGCCAGCAGCTTGTTCCCGGGGGACGCCGGGGAGCTGTTTTTT. The encoded protein is CASSLFPGDAGELFF.

This chain links TRBV10-1 with TRBJ2-7; 9 bases agree with TRBD1. There are 17 residues in the CDR3. Losses at the gene ends were 10 bases for V and 1 base for J; bases not matched to a gene: 17. The germline V gene encodes CDR1 WNHNN and CDR2 SYGVQD (reference sequence). CDR3 in amino acids: CANDGTGRSRGSYEQYF. Here the CDR3 DNA reads TGCGCCAACGACGGGACAGGGAGAAGTCGGGGGTCCTACGAGCAGTACTTC.

This clonotype was picked up one time. This sequence joins TRBV10-3 and TRBJ2-1, with 9 positions matching TRBD1. Trimming cost V 10 bases and J 8 bases; bases outside gene matches: 12. The CDR3 extends over 14 amino acids. Germline lookup yields CDR1 ENHRY and CDR2 SYGVKD. DNA for the CDR3: TGTGCCACCAGACCGGGACAGGGCCCCGATGAGCAGTTCTTC. It encodes CATRPGQGPDEQFF.

This clonotype was counted ten times or more. The chain's CDR3 is CASSNRDSHNSPLHF. CDR3 DNA sequence: TGCGCCAGCAGCAACCGGGACAGCCATAATTCACCCCTCCACTTT. The rearrangement links TRBV4-3 to TRBJ1-6; 7 nucleotides line up with TRBD1. The germline CDR1 and CDR2 sequences are LGHNA and YSLEER. CDR3 length: 15 residues. After removal of 5 bases from V and 5 bases from J, the junction contained 6 bases not matched to a gene.

The rearrangement uses TRBV6-1 and TRBJ1-5; possibly TRBD1 for D (5 bases). CDR1 is MNHNS and CDR2 is SASEGT in the germline V gene. V lost 8 bases and J lost 9, with 5 bases in between. The CDR3 sequence is 9 residues long. This CDR3 is CASGGPQHF. DNA of the CDR3: TGTGCCAGCGGGGGGCCCCAGCATTTT.

In this sample, this clonotype turned up many times. V and J are TRBV7-9 and TRBJ2-7; D is undetermined. Germline CDR1 and CDR2: SEHNR and FQNEAQ (reference sequence). The V end was cut by 5 bases, the J end by 2 bases, with 19 bases between. The CDR3 runs to 16 residues. As DNA, the CDR3 is TGTGCCAGCAGCCGAACCACGGGTGACTTTACCTACGAGCAGTACTTC. Residues: CASSRTTGDFTYEQYF. The full variable domain, with the rest looked up from reference TRBV7-9 and TRBJ2-7, is DTGVSQNPRHKITKRGQNVTFRCDPISEHNRLYWYRQTLGQGPEFLTYFQNEAQLEKSRLLSDRFSAERPKGSFSTLEIQRTEQGDSAMYLCASSRTTGDFTYEQYFGPGTRLTVT.

This clonotype has at least ten counts. The gene calls are TRBV25-1 and TRBJ2-3; D might be TRBD1 (5 bases). Trimming took off 2 bases at V and 4 bases at J, with 7 bases between the two ends. Germline lookup yields CDR1 MGHDK and CDR2 SYGVNS. This CDR3 region has 13 residues. Here the CDR3 DNA reads TGTGCCAGCAGTGAAGTAGGGGCAGATACGCAGTATTTT. Its protein product is CASSEVGADTQYF.

The chain recombines TRBV20-1 with TRBJ2-5; D may correspond to TRBD1 or TRBD2 (5 bases each). The CDR3 spans 11 residues. The germline V and J ends were trimmed by 6 bases and 7 bases, with 12 bases remaining between them. Germline assignment: CDR1 DFQATT and CDR2 SNEGSKA (reference sequence). The CDR3 protein is CSARTRGTQYF. DNA of the CDR3: TGCAGTGCCCGAACGAGGGGGACCCAGTACTTC.

This clonotype was seen repeatedly, ten times or more. V and J are TRBV20-1 and TRBJ2-3, with 12 positions matching TRBD2. V dropped 0 bases and J dropped 5; count of bases not matched to a gene: 6. The germline V gene has CDR1 DFQATT and CDR2 SNEGSKA (reference sequence). This CDR3 is built from 16 residues. CDR3 region: CSARDSLAGGLDTQYF. The CDR3 DNA is TGCAGTGCTAGAGATTCCCTAGCGGGGGGGCTAGATACGCAGTATTTT.

This clonotype was counted ten times or more. CDR3 protein: CASSQESEGRQPQHF. CDR3 DNA sequence: TGCGCCAGCAGCCAAGAATCGGAAGGGCGCCAGCCCCAGCATTTT. The gene calls are TRBV4-3 and TRBJ1-5, with D hard to call. Trimming pared 0 bases from V and 7 bases from J, leaving 13 bases between. CDR1 and CDR2 (germline): LGHNA, YSLEER. This CDR3 comprises 15 residues.

This clonotype was seen many times. The genes are TRBV15 and TRBJ1-6, with D perhaps matching TRBD1 (5 bases). The CDR3 consists of 16 residues. Trimming cost V 0 bases and J 6 bases, with 12 bases left between them. Germline V gene sequence: CDR1 LNHNV, CDR2 YYDKDF (reference sequence). In DNA, the CDR3 is TGTGCCACCAGCAGAGATCCTGCAGGGACTAATTCACCCCTCCACTTT. Its protein product is CATSRDPAGTNSPLHF.

This clonotype was observed at least ten times. The gene calls are TRBV7-2 and TRBJ2-1; 8 nucleotides line up with TRBD2. Germline CDR1 SGHTA, CDR2 FQGNSA. V was pared by 8 bases and J by 4 bases, with 10 bases of the junction left unmatched. The CDR3 sequence is 15 residues long. The CDR3 is CASGPQAGVYNEQFF. CDR3 coding DNA: TGTGCCAGCGGACCACAAGCGGGAGTGTACAATGAGCAGTTCTTC.

This clonotype turned up a few times. The chain employs TRBV19 and TRBJ1-2, with 8 bases aligning to TRBD1. The germline V gene encodes CDR1 LNHDA and CDR2 SQIVND (reference sequence). Germline trimming cut 7 bases from V and 4 bases from J; bases unmatched to any gene: 14. This CDR3 comprises 16 residues. CDR3 DNA sequence: TGTGCCAGTACCTCAACCGGACAGGGACCGGGCTATGGCTACACCTTC. This gives the protein CASTSTGQGPGYGYTF.

In its sample, this clonotype was seen many times. The chain combines TRBV5-1 with TRBJ2-3; no reliable D call. The CDR3 has 15 residues. Germline assignment: CDR1 SGHRS and CDR2 YFSETQ. V was clipped by 3 bases and J by 3 bases, with 14 bases between them. CDR3 loop: CASSSQRMQTDTQYF. The CDR3 nucleotides read TGCGCCAGCAGCTCCCAGAGGATGCAGACAGATACGCAGTATTTT. Based on the CDR3 plus reference TRBV5-1 and TRBJ2-3, the full variable domain is KAGVTQTPRYLIKTRGQQVTLSCSPISGHRSVSWYQQTPGQGLQFLFEYFSETQRNKGNFPGRFSGRQFSNSRSEMNVSTLELGDSALYLCASSSQRMQTDTQYFGPGTRLTVL.

This clonotype was observed at least ten times. The V and J genes are TRBV5-1 and TRBJ1-2; D might be TRBD1 (6 bases). Deletions cut 3 bases from V and 0 bases from J, with 18 bases between. The germline V gene encodes CDR1 SGHRS and CDR2 YFSETQ. The length of the CDR3 is 17 residues. CDR3 bases: TGCGCCAGCAGCTCGGTATGGGACATGGCAACTAACTATGGCTACACCTTC. Encoded protein: CASSSVWDMATNYGYTF. The full variable domain, completed using reference TRBV5-1 and TRBJ1-2, is KAGVTQTPRYLIKTRGQQVTLSCSPISGHRSVSWYQQTPGQGLQFLFEYFSETQRNKGNFPGRFSGRQFSNSRSEMNVSTLELGDSALYLCASSSVWDMATNYGYTFGSGTRLTVV.

This clonotype has a handful of counts. The rearrangement links TRBV10-3 to TRBJ2-2; 7 bases fit TRBD1. V shed 7 bases and J 6 bases; nucleotides not matched to a gene: 17. This CDR3 region has 17 residues. Germline loops: CDR1 ENHRY, CDR2 SYGVKD. The DNA of the CDR3 is TGTGCCATCACTCCGAAACAGGGGAAACCGGGGCCCGGGGAGCTGTTTTTT. It is translated as CAITPKQGKPGPGELFF.

This clonotype turned up a few times. V and J are TRBV28 and TRBJ2-3; possible D gene TRBD1, 6 bases. CDR1 and CDR2 (germline): MDHEN, SYDVKM. CDR3 length: 18 amino acids. V was pared by 4 bases and J by 7 bases, with 27 bases between. CDR3: CASSSHEGRSEGVNTQYF. The CDR3 bases are TGTGCCAGCAGTTCCCACGAGGGCAGGAGTGAGGGGGTAAATACGCAGTATTTT.

V and J are TRBV7-9 and TRBJ2-3; 7 nucleotides line up with TRBD1. The CDR3 covers 14 residues. The germline CDR1 and CDR2 sequences are SEHNR and FQNEAQ (reference sequence). Trimming took 0 bases from V and 7 from J; bases not matched to a gene: 4. The CDR3 here is CASSLAGGRNTQYF. CDR3 coding DNA: TGTGCCAGCAGCTTAGCAGGGGGCAGGAATACGCAGTATTTT.

This clonotype appeared many times. The chain uses TRBV6-2 or TRBV6-3 and TRBJ1-2; 10 bases agree with TRBD1. V dropped 6 bases and J dropped 6; count of bases not matched to a gene: 7. The CDR3 is 14 amino acids. CDR1 MNHEY and CDR2 SVGEGT come from the germline V gene. The CDR3 DNA reads as TGTGCCAGCAGCGACAGGGGGCCTCTCGATGGCTACACCTTC. Translating gives CASSDRGPLDGYTF.

This clonotype was recorded at least ten times. The genes are TRBV7-2 and TRBJ1-6, with TRBD1 as a possible D gene (5 bases). The V end lost 4 bases, the J end lost 16 bases, and 11 bases lay between the germline ends. CDR1 and CDR2 from the germline V gene are SGHTA and FQGNSA. CDR3 size: 11 residues. CDR3 nucleotide sequence: TGTGCCAGCAGCTCGGGACCCTCACTCCACTTT. It encodes CASSSGPSLHF.

This clonotype was detected ten times or more. The V call is TRBV4-1, the J call TRBJ1-6; D gene unclear. The CDR3 is 17 amino acids. Germline values: CDR1 MGHRA, CDR2 YSYEKL. With 3 bases removed from V and 0 bases from J, the gap between germline ends came to 12 bases. The CDR3 is CASSQGSRSSYNSPLHF. The CDR3 DNA sequence: TGCGCCAGCAGCCAGGGGTCTAGGAGCTCCTATAATTCACCCCTCCACTTT.

This clonotype was detected ten times or more. The chain links TRBV6-1 to TRBJ1-4, with 7 bases fitting TRBD1. This CDR3 has 14 residues. Trimming removed 8 bases from V and 8 bases from J; junction bases left unmatched: 11. Germline loops: CDR1 MNHNS, CDR2 SASEGT. CDR3 DNA: TGTGCCAGCGAATATGGGGGGACAGACGAAAAACTGTTTTTT. Translating it yields CASEYGGTDEKLFF.

This clonotype was counted at least ten times. The V gene is TRBV24-1, the J gene TRBJ2-2, with 8 bases that match TRBD1. From germline, CDR1 is KGHDR and CDR2 SFDVKD. This CDR3 has 16 amino acids. With V trimmed by 4 bases and J by 3 bases, 6 bases remained unmatched. The CDR3 region has the DNA TGTGCCACCAGTGAACCCACAGGGGGATACACCGGGGAGCTGTTTTTT. Residues: CATSEPTGGYTGELFF.

At least ten counts were recorded for this clonotype. For the CDR3, the DNA is TGCGCCAGCAGCCACCGACGGACTAGCCAGACCTACAATGAGCAGTTCTTC. This translates into CASSHRRTSQTYNEQFF. This sequence joins TRBV4-1 and TRBJ2-1; 8 bases map to TRBD2. With V trimmed by 3 bases and J by 2 bases, 9 bases remained unmatched. The CDR3 loop spans 17 amino acids. Looked up from germline, CDR1 is MGHRA and CDR2 is YSYEKL.

This clonotype was detected many times. The CDR3 loop is CASSQDSTLYYEQYF. The CDR3 DNA is TGCGCCAGCAGCCAAGATTCGACCCTCTACTACGAGCAGTACTTC. The rearrangement uses TRBV4-3 and TRBJ2-7; no reliable D call. Trimming stripped 0 bases from V and 3 bases from J, with 12 bases between. Germline V lookup: CDR1 LGHNA, CDR2 YSLEER. The length of the CDR3 is 15 residues.